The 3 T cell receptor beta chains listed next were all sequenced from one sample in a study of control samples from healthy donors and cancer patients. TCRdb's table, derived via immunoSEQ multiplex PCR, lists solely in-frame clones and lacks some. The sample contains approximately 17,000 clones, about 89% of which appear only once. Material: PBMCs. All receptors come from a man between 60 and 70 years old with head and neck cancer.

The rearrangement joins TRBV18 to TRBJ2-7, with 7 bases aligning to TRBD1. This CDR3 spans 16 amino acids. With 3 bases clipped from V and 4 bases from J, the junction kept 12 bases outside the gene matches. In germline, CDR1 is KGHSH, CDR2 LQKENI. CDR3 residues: CASSPLDRVYRYEQYF. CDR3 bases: TGTGCCAGCTCACCGCTTGACAGGGTATATCGGTACGAGCAGTACTTC.

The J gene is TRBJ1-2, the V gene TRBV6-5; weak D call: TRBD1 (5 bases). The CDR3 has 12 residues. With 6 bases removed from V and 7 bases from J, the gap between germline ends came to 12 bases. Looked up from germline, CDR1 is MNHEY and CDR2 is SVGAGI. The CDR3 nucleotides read TGTGCCAGCAGCCAGGTGGGGGTTGGCTACACCTTC. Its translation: CASSQVGVGYTF.

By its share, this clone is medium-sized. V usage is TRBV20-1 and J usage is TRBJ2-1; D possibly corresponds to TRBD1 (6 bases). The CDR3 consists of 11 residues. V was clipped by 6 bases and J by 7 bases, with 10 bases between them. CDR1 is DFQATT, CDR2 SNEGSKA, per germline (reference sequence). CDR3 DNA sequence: TGCAGTGCCCCAGGGGCGAATGAGCAGTTCTTC. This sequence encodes CSAPGANEQFF.